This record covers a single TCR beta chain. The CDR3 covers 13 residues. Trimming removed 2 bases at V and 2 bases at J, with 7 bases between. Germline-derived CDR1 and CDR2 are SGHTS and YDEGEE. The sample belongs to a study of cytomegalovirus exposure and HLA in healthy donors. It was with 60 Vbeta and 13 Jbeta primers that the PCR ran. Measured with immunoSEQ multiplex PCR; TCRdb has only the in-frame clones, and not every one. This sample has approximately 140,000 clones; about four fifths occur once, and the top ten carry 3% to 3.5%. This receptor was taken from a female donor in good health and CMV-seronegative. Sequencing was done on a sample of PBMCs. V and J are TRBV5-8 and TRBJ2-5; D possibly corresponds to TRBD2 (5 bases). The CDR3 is CASSFRLQETQYF. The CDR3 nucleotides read TGTGCCAGCAGCTTTAGACTACAAGAGACCCAGTACTTC.